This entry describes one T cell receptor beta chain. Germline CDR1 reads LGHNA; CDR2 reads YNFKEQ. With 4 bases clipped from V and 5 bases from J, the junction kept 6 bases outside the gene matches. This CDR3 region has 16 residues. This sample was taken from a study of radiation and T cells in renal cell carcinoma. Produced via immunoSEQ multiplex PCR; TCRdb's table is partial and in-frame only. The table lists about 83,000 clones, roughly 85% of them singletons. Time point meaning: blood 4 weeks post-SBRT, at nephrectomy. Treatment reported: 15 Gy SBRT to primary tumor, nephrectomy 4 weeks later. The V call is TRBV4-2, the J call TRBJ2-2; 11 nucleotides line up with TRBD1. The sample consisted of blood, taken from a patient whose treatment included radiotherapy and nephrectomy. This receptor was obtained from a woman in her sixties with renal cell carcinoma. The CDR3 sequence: CASSLYGTGGTGELFF. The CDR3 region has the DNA TGTGCCAGCAGCCTTTACGGGACAGGGGGTACCGGGGAGCTGTTTTTT.